The T cell receptor (beta chain) under discussion was sequenced for a study of cytomegalovirus exposure and HLA in healthy donors. For the study at large: Of 398 genotyped donors, 65% to 85% clustered with self-reported Caucasian donors.

The CDR3 spans 15 residues. Germline V CDR1 and CDR2: LNHNV, YYDKDF (reference sequence). The V and J ends lost 1 base and 5 bases, in that order; junction bases with no gene match: 3. 13 Jbeta primers and 60 Vbeta primers were used for the PCR. The data were produced by immunoSEQ multiplex PCR, yet TCRdb's version contains in-frame clones alone and is incomplete. The repertoire table contains around 150,000 clones. This TCR derives from a man aged 40-50 years in good health and CMV-seronegative. The chain is built from TRBV15 and TRBJ2-1, with TRBD1 identical over 9 bases. Sequenced input: PBMCs. CDR3 region: CATSRGWTGDNEQFF. CDR3 nucleotides: TGTGCCACCAGCAGAGGCTGGACAGGGGACAATGAGCAGTTCTTC.